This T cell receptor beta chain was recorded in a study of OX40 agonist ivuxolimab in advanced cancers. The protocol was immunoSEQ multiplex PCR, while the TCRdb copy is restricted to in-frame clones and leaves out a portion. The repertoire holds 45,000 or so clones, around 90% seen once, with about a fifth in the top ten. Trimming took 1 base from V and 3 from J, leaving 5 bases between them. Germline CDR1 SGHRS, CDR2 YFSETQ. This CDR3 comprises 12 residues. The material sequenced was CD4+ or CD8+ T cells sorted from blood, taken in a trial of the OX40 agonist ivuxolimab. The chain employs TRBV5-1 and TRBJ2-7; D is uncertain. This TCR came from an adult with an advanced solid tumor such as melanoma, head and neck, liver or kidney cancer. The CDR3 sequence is CASSLWGYEQYF. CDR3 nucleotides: TGCGCCAGCAGCTTGTGGGGCTACGAGCAGTACTTC.